Each of the 17 T cell receptor beta chains below was sequenced from the same sample in a study of TIL therapy for anti-PD-1-resistant metastatic lung cancer. Stated time point: pre-treatment sample, taken before nivolumab and TIL therapy. Most excised metastases sampled were pleural nodules or supraclavicular lymph nodes. This was the immunoSEQ v3 assay. The repertoire was sequenced with immunoSEQ multiplex PCR; TCRdb's copy has only in-frame clones and lacks some. This table holds 45,000 to 60,000 clones, around 64% found once. The source material was tumor tissue, sampled at baseline. The receptors come from a person aged 25 to 85 with non-small cell lung cancer.

The V and J genes are TRBV7-2 and TRBJ1-1; 8 bases line up with TRBD1. This CDR3 comprises 15 residues. The J segment lost 3 bases and the V segment lost 2 bases, leaving 5 bases of the junction unmatched. CDR1 and CDR2 from the germline V gene are SGHTA and FQGNSA. The CDR3 sequence is CASSLRQGRHTEAFF. The CDR3, as DNA: TGTGCCAGCAGCTTAAGACAGGGGAGGCACACTGAAGCTTTCTTT.

The chain has TRBV28 and TRBJ1-1; D remains ambiguous. Germline V gene data show CDR1 as MDHEN and CDR2 as SYDVKM. The V end was cut by 6 bases, the J end by 10 bases, with 15 bases between. The CDR3 totals 12 residues. The CDR3 nucleotides are TGTGCCAGCAGCCGAAGGCCAGAAGGAGCTTTCTTT. Protein: CASSRRPEGAFF.

The J gene is TRBJ2-5, the V gene TRBV9; 10 nucleotides match TRBD2. Germline CDR1 and CDR2: SGDLS and YYNGEE. CDR3 length equals 15 residues. The J segment lost 2 bases and the V segment lost 4 bases, leaving 5 bases of the junction unmatched. The CDR3 sequence: CASSPPSGGQETQYF. In nucleotides, the CDR3 is TGTGCCAGCAGCCCACCTAGCGGGGGACAAGAGACCCAGTACTTC. Looking up the rest from reference TRBV9 and TRBJ2-5 gives the full variable domain: DSGVTQTPKHLITATGQRVTLRCSPRSGDLSVYWYQQSLDQGLQFLIQYYNGEERAKGNILERFSAQQFPDLHSELNLSSLELGDSALYFCASSPPSGGQETQYFGPGTRLLVL.

CDR3 coding DNA: TGTGCCAGTAGTATAACAGTGAACACTGAAGCTTTCTTT. Residues: CASSITVNTEAFF. This chain connects TRBV19 to TRBJ1-1, with D uncertain. The CDR3 runs 13 residues. Looked up from germline, CDR1 is LNHDA and CDR2 is SQIVND (reference sequence). V lost 2 bases and J 0 bases, leaving 4 bases between the germline ends.

This clone was detected only a few times. The rearrangement links TRBV5-1 to TRBJ1-1, with D maybe TRBD1 (5 bases). Trimming cost V 4 bases and J 1 base, with 14 bases left between them. CDR3 length: 15 amino acids. The germline V gene has CDR1 SGHRS and CDR2 YFSETQ. The CDR3 loop is CASSTSVGTNTEAFF. CDR3 DNA sequence: TGCGCCAGCAGCACCTCGGTGGGGACGAACACTGAAGCTTTCTTT. Full variable domain (remainder filled in from reference TRBV5-1 and TRBJ1-1): KAGVTQTPRYLIKTRGQQVTLSCSPISGHRSVSWYQQTPGQGLQFLFEYFSETQRNKGNFPGRFSGRQFSNSRSEMNVSTLELGDSALYLCASSTSVGTNTEAFFGQGTRLTVV.

This chain connects TRBV13 to TRBJ1-3; D unclear. Germline V gene lookup returns CDR1 PRHDT and CDR2 FYEKMQ (reference sequence). This CDR3 comprises 11 residues. Trimming stripped 5 bases from V and 15 bases from J, with 14 bases between. CDR3 loop: CASSGEGPAYF. The CDR3 DNA sequence: TGTGCCAGCAGCGGAGAGGGCCCTGCATATTTT.

The J gene is TRBJ2-7, the V gene TRBV5-1, with D uncertain. Trimming left V 0 bases short and J 3 bases short, with 10 bases between. The CDR3 consists of 14 residues. Germline V CDR1 and CDR2: SGHRS, YFSETQ. The CDR3 here is CASSLDISLYEQYF. In nucleotides, the CDR3 is TGCGCCAGCAGCTTGGACATAAGCCTCTACGAGCAGTACTTC.

This clone showed up just once. The chain combines TRBV7-9 with TRBJ2-5; a weak D match, TRBD2 (5 bases). With 1 base removed from V and 2 bases from J, the gap between germline ends came to 8 bases. Germline assignment: CDR1 SEHNR and CDR2 FQNEAQ (reference sequence). The CDR3 has 14 residues. CDR3 coding DNA: TGTGCCAGCAGCTTAGTGGGGAGACAAGAGACCCAGTACTTC. Translated: CASSLVGRQETQYF.

The gene calls are TRBV15 and TRBJ2-2, with TRBD1 identical over 8 bases. The CDR3 length is 14 residues. The V segment lost 5 bases and the J segment 7 bases; nucleotides outside the gene matches: 6. In germline, CDR1 is LNHNV, CDR2 YYDKDF (reference sequence). DNA for the CDR3: TGTGCCACCAGCCCGGACAGGGCGGGCGGGGAGCTGTTTTTT. Translation: CATSPDRAGGELFF.

This chain links TRBV9 with TRBJ2-3; 10 bases match TRBD1. V shed 3 bases, J shed 4 bases, and the junction held 2 bases outside the gene matches. Germline V gene lookup returns CDR1 SGDLS and CDR2 YYNGEE. The CDR3 is 14 residues long. CDR3 DNA: TGTGCCAGCAGCGAAGGGACAGGGGCAGATACGCAGTATTTT. Protein: CASSEGTGADTQYF.

The chain uses TRBV2 and TRBJ2-7; weak D call: TRBD1 (6 bases). Germline V gives CDR1 SNHLY, CDR2 FYNNEI. Trimming shortened V by 8 bases and J by 3 bases, and 11 bases separated the two germline ends. This CDR3 contains 12 residues. The CDR3 DNA follows: TGTGCCAGCCGGGACAATTACTACGAGCAGTACTTC. As protein: CASRDNYYEQYF.

This clone came up a few times. The chain is built from TRBV6-1 and TRBJ2-2; TRBD1 agrees at 10 bases. The germline CDR1 and CDR2 sequences are MNHNS and SASEGT. The CDR3 sequence is 13 residues long. Trimming removed 8 bases from V and 3 bases from J; junction bases left unmatched: 0. This CDR3 reads CASGTGDTGELFF. The CDR3 DNA sequence: TGTGCCAGCGGGACAGGGGACACCGGGGAGCTGTTTTTT.

The rearrangement links TRBV7-9 to TRBJ1-5; D not certain. The germline gives CDR1 SEHNR, CDR2 FQNEAQ (reference sequence). The CDR3 runs to 14 residues. Trimming stripped 1 base from V and 6 bases from J, with 10 bases between. In DNA, the CDR3 is TGTGCCAGCAGCTTAGGGCCGGACGGTCAGCCCCAGCATTTT. It is translated as CASSLGPDGQPQHF.

The chain employs TRBV19 and TRBJ2-5; D may match TRBD1 or TRBD2 (5 bases each). Germline CDR1 is LNHDA and CDR2 is SQIVND (reference sequence). Trimming left V 7 bases short and J 6 bases short, with 18 bases between. CDR3 size: 14 residues. Here the CDR3 DNA reads TGTGCCAGTAAACCGGGACGGAGCTCGCAGACCCAGTACTTC. This encodes CASKPGRSSQTQYF.

The rearrangement uses TRBV29-1 and TRBJ2-7; 11 bases align to TRBD1. This CDR3 spans 13 amino acids. Germline values: CDR1 SQVTM, CDR2 ANQGSEA. Trimming removed 6 bases from V and 6 bases from J; junction bases left unmatched: 7. The CDR3 region has the DNA TGCAGCGTAATATCCGGGACAGGGGGCGAGCAGTACTTC. Translating it yields CSVISGTGGEQYF.

The chain links TRBV30 to TRBJ1-2; D remains unclear. This CDR3 contains 11 residues. Trimming shortened V by 1 base and J by 2 bases, and 2 bases separated the two germline ends. Germline CDR1 GTSNPN, CDR2 SVGIG (reference sequence). The CDR3: CAWSGNYGYTF. The CDR3 bases are TGTGCCTGGAGTGGAAACTATGGCTACACCTTC.

The CDR3 reads CSVEEGVGESSYEQYF. The DNA for the CDR3 is TGCAGCGTTGAAGAGGGGGTGGGGGAAAGCTCCTACGAGCAGTACTTC. The V and J genes are TRBV29-1 and TRBJ2-7, with D perhaps TRBD1 or TRBD2 (5 bases each). Trimming removed 0 bases from V and 0 bases from J, with 15 bases in between. The CDR3 has 16 amino acids. Germline values: CDR1 SQVTM, CDR2 ANQGSEA.